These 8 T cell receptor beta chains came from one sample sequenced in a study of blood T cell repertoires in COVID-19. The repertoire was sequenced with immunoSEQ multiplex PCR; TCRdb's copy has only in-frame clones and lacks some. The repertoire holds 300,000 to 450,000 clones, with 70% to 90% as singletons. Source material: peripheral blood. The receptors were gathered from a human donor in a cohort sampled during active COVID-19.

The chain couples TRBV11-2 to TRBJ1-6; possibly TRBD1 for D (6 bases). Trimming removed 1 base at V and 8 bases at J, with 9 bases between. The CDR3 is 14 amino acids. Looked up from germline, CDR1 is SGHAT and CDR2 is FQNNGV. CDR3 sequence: CASSLVRTDSPLHF. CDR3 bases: TGTGCCAGCAGCTTAGTTCGGACAGATTCACCCCTCCACTTT.

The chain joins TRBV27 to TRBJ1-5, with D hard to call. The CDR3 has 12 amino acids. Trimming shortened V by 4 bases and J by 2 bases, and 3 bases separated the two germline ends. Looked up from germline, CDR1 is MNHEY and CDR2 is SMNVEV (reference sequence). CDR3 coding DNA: TGTGCCAGCAGTTCGGGCAATCAGCCCCAGCATTTT. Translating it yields CASSSGNQPQHF.

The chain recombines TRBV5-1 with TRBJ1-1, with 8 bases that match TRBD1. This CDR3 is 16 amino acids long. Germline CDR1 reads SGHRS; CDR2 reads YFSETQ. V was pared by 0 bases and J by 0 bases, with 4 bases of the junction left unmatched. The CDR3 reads CASSLVGTGLNTEAFF. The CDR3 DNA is TGCGCCAGCAGCTTGGTTGGGACAGGACTGAACACTGAAGCTTTCTTT.

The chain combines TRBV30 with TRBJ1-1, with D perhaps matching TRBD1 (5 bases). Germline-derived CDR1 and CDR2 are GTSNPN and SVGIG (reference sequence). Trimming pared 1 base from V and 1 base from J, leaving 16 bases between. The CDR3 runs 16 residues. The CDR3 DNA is TGTGCCTGGAGTGGTCAGGGTAGCTACTCGAACACTGAAGCTTTCTTT. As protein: CAWSGQGSYSNTEAFF.

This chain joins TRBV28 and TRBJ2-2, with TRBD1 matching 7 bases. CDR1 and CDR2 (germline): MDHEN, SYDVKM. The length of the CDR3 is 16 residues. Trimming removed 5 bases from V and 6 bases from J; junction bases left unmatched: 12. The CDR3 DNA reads TGTGCCAGCAGTGGCGGTGCAGGGGGTATATCCGGGGAGCTGTTTTTT. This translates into CASSGGAGGISGELFF.

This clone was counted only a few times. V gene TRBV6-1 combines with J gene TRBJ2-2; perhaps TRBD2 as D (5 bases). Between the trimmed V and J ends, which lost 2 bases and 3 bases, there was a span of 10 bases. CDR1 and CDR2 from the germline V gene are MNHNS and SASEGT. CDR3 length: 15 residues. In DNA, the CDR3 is TGTGCCAGCAGTGAAACCGGGGTGGACACCGGGGAGCTGTTTTTT. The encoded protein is CASSETGVDTGELFF.

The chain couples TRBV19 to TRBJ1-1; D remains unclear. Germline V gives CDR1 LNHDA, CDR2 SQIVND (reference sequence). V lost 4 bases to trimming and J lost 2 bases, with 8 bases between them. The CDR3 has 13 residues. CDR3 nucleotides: TGTGCCAGTAGTAGAACATTTAACACTGAAGCTTTCTTT. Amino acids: CASSRTFNTEAFF.

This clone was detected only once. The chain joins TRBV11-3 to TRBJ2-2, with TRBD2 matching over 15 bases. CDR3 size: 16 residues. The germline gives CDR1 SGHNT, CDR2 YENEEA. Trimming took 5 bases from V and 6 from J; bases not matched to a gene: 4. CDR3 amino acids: CASSAGTSGRSGELFF. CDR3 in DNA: TGTGCCAGCAGCGCCGGGACTAGCGGGAGGTCCGGGGAGCTGTTTTTT.